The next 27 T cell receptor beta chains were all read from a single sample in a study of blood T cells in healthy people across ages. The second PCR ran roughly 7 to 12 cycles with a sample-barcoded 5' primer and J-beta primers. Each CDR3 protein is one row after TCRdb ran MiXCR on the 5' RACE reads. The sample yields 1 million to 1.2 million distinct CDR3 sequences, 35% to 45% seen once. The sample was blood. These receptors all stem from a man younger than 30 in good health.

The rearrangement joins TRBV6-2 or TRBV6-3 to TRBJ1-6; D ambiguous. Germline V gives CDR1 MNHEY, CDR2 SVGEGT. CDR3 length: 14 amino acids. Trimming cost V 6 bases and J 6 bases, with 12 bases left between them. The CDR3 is CASSAQASNSPLHF. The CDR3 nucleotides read TGTGCCAGCAGCGCCCAGGCGTCTAATTCACCCCTCCACTTT.

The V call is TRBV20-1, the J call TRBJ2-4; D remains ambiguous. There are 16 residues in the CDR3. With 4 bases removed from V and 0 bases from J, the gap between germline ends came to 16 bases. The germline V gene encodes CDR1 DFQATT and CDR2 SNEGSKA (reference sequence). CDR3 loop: CSAKAGFEVAKNIQYF. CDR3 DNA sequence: TGCAGTGCTAAGGCCGGGTTTGAGGTAGCCAAAAACATTCAGTACTTC.

The CDR3 reads CASSLPVDTGELFF. CDR3 DNA sequence: TGTGCCAGCAGCCTACCGGTCGACACCGGGGAGCTGTTTTTT. The chain couples TRBV13 to TRBJ2-2; no clear D gene. There are 14 residues in the CDR3. Deletions cut 5 bases from V and 3 bases from J, with 10 bases between. The germline V gene has CDR1 PRHDT and CDR2 FYEKMQ (reference sequence).

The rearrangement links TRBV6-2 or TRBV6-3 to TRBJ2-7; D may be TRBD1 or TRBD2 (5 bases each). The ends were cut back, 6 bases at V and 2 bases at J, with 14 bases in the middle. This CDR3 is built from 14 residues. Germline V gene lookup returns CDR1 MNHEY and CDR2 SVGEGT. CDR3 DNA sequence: TGTGCCAGCAGGTACGGGGCTAGCCCCTACGAGCAGTACTTC. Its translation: CASRYGASPYEQYF.

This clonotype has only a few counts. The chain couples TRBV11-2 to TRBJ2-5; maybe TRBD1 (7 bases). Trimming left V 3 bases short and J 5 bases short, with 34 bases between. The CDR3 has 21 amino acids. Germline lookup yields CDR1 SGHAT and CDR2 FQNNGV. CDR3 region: CASSFQPPGQWARGIQETQYF. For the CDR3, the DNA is TGTGCCAGCAGCTTTCAACCTCCGGGACAGTGGGCCCGGGGGATCCAGGAGACCCAGTACTTC.

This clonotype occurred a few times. CDR3 loop: CSARGTLTTDTQYF. CDR3 in DNA: TGCAGTGCTAGAGGGACTCTTACCACAGATACGCAGTATTTT. The chain couples TRBV20-1 to TRBJ2-3, with D maybe TRBD2 (5 bases). The V gene's germline CDR1 is DFQATT and CDR2 SNEGSKA (reference sequence). Trimming pared 1 base from V and 2 bases from J, leaving 10 bases between. This CDR3 is 14 amino acids long.

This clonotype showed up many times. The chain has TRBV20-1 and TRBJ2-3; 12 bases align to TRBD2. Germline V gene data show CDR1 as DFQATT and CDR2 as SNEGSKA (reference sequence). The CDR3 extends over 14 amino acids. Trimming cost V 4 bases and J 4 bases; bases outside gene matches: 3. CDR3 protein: CSAILAGGADTQYF. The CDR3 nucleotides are TGCAGTGCTATACTAGCGGGGGGTGCAGATACGCAGTATTTT.

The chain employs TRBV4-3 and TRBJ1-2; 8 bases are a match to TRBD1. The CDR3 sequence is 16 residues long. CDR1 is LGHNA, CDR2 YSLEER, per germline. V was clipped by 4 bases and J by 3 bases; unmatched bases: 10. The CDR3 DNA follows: TGCGCCAGCAGCCCGGACAGGGACCATCGGGACTATGGCTACACCTTC. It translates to CASSPDRDHRDYGYTF.

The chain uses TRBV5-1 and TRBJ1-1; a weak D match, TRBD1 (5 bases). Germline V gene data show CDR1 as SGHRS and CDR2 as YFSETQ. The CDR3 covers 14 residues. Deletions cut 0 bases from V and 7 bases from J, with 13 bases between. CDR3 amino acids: CASSLEGRAGEAFF. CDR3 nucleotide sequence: TGCGCCAGCAGCTTGGAAGGCAGGGCGGGTGAAGCTTTCTTT.

DNA for the CDR3: TGCAGTGCTCCACCCGGGACTAGCTCCCTGCATGAGCAGTTCTTC. Protein: CSAPPGTSSLHEQFF. The chain links TRBV20-1 to TRBJ2-1; 9 bases align to TRBD2. Germline V gene lookup returns CDR1 DFQATT and CDR2 SNEGSKA (reference sequence). There are 15 residues in the CDR3. V lost 5 bases to trimming and J lost 8 bases; unmatched junction nucleotides: 13.

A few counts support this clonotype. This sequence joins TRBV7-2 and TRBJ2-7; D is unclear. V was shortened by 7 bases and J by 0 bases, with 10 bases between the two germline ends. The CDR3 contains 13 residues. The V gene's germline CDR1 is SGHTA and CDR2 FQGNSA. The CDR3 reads CASTMVSSYEQYF. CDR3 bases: TGTGCCAGCACCATGGTCAGCTCCTACGAGCAGTACTTC. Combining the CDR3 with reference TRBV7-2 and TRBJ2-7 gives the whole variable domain GAGVSQSPSNKVTEKGKDVELRCDPISGHTALYWYRQSLGQGLEFLIYFQGNSAPDKSGLPSDRFSAERTGGSVSTLTIQRTQQEDSAVYLCASTMVSSYEQYFGPGTRLTVT.

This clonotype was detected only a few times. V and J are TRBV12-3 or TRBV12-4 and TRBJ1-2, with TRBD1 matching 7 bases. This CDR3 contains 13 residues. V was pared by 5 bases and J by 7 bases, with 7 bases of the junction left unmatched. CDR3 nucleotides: TGTGCCAGCAGTGGGGGGACAGACGGTGGCTACACCTTC. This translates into CASSGGTDGGYTF.

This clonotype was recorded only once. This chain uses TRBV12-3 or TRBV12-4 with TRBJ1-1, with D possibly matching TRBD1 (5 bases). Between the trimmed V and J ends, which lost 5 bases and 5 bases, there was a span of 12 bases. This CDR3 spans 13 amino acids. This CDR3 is CASSVRESTEAFF. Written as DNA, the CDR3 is TGTGCCAGCAGTGTCAGGGAATCTACTGAAGCTTTCTTT.

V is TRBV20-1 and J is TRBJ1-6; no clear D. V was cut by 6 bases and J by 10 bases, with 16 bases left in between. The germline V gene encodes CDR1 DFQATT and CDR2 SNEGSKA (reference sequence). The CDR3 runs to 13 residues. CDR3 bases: TGCAGTGCCTCGGGAAGTATAGGATCACCCCTCCACTTT. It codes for CSASGSIGSPLHF.

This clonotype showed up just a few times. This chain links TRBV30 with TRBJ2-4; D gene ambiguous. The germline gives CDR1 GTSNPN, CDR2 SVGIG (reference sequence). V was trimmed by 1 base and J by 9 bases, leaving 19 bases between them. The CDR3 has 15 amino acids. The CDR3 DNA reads TGTGCCTGGAGTGGACGCCCCGCTCCAAGAAGCATTCAGTACTTC. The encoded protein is CAWSGRPAPRSIQYF.

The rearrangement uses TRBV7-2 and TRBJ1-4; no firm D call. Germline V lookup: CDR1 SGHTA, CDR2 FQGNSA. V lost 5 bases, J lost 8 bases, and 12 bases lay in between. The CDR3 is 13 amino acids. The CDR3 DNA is TGTGCCAGCAGCCCGGGCAGGATGGAAAAACTGTTTTTT. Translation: CASSPGRMEKLFF.

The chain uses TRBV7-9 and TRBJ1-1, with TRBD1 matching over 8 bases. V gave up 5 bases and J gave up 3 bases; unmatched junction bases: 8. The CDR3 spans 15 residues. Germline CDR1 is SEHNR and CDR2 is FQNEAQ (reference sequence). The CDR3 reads CASSPTAQGDTEAFF. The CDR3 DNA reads TGTGCCAGCAGCCCGACGGCACAGGGGGACACTGAAGCTTTCTTT.

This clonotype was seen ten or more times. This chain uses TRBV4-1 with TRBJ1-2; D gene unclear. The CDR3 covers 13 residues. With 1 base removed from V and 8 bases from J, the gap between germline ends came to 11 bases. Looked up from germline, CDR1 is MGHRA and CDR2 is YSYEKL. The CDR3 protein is CASSQALSTGYTF. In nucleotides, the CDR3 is TGCGCCAGCAGCCAAGCTCTCAGTACCGGCTACACCTTC.

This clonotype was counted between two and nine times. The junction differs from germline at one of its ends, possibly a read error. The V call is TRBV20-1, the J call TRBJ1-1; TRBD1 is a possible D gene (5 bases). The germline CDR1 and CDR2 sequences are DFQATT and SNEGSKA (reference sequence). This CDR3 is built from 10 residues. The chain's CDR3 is CRARGNEAFF. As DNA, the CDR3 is TGTCGAGCCCGGGGGAATGAAGCTTTCTTT.

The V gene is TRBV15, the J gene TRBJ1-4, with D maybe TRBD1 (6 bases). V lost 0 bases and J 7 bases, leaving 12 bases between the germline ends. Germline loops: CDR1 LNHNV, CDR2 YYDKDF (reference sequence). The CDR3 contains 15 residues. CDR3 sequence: CATSRESGAVEKLFF. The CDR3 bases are TGTGCCACCAGCAGAGAGTCAGGGGCGGTTGAAAAACTGTTTTTT.

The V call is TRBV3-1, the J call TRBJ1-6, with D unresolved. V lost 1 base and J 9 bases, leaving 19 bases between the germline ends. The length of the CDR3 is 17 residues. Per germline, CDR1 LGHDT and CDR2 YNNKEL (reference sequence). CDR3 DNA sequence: TGTGCCAGCAGCCAAGGCATGACGGGTTTGGGAAGTTCACCCCTCCACTTT. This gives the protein CASSQGMTGLGSSPLHF.

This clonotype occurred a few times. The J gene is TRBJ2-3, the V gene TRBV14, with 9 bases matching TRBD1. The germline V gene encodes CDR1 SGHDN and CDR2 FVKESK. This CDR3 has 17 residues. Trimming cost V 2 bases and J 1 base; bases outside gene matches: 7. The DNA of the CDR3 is TGTGCCAGCAGCCAACTTGGGACAGGGAGGCGCACAGATACGCAGTATTTT. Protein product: CASSQLGTGRRTDTQYF.

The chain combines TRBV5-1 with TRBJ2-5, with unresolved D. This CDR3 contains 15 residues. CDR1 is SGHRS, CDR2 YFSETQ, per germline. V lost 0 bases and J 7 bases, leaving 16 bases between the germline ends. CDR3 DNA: TGCGCCAGCAGCTTGGGAGGAGACCCTGGCGGGACCCAGTACTTC. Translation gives CASSLGGDPGGTQYF.

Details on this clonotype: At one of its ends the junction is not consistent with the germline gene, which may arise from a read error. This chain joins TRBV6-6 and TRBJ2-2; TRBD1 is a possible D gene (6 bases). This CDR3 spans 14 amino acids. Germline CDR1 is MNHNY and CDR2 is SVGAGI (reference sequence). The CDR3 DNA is TGTGCCAGCAGTTACAGGGGGAACACCGGGGAGCCGTTTTTT. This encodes CASSYRGNTGEPFF.

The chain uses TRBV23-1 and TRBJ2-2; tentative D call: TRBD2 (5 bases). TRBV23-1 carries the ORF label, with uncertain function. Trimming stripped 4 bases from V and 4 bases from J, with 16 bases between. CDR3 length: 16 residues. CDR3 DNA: TGCGCCAGCAGTCTAAACAAATTCGCGGGCACCGGGGAGCTGTTTTTT. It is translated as CASSLNKFAGTGELFF.

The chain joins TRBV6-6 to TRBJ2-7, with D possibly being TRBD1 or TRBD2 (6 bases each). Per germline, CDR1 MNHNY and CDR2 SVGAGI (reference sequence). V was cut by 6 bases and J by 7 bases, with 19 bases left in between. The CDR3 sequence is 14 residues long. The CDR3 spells CASSSGGPSNEQYF. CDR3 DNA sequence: TGTGCCAGCAGCAGTGGGGGGCCGTCCAATGAGCAGTACTTC.

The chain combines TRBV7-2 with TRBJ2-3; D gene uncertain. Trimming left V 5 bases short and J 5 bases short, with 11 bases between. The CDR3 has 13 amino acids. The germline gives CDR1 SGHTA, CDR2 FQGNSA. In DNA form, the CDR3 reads TGTGCCAGCAGCCCAAGAGCTATAGATACGCAGTATTTT. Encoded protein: CASSPRAIDTQYF.